This T cell receptor beta chain derives from a study of cytomegalovirus exposure and HLA in healthy donors. Whole-study results and caveats: Cytomegalovirus-associated TCR beta chains were listed, numbering under 200.

This clone was found a few times. Its antigen is unidentified. V lost 4 bases and J 5 bases, leaving 6 bases between the germline ends. Per germline, CDR1 MNHNY and CDR2 SVGAGI (reference sequence). The CDR3 runs 12 residues. The PCR made use of 60 Vbeta and 13 Jbeta primers. Measured with immunoSEQ multiplex PCR; TCRdb has only the in-frame clones, and not every one. This sample has around 99,000 clones, with around 77% found just once. V gene TRBV6-6 combines with J gene TRBJ2-1; D is undetermined. The sample was PBMCs. The TCR comes from a man aged 35-49 years in good health and CMV-seronegative. CDR3 sequence reads: CASSFPNNEQFF. The CDR3 DNA is TGTGCCAGCAGTTTCCCCAACAATGAGCAGTTCTTC.